The 24 T cell receptor beta chains presented below share a single source sample, sequenced in a study of cytomegalovirus exposure and HLA in healthy donors. 60 Vbeta and 13 Jbeta primers were used in PCR. Clones were sequenced by immunoSEQ multiplex PCR, and TCRdb holds only the in-frame ones, with some missing. In the table there are some 180,000 clones, about 88% of which are singletons. The sample was PBMCs. The receptors stem from a man younger than 45 in good health and CMV-seropositive.

The chain links TRBV19 to TRBJ2-3; D perhaps matches TRBD2 (6 bases). V lost 1 base, J lost 9 bases, and 8 bases lay in between. The CDR3 consists of 12 residues. Looked up from germline, CDR1 is LNHDA and CDR2 is SQIVND (reference sequence). The CDR3 DNA follows: TGTGCCAGTAGTATAGTGGGGGGAACGCAGTATTTT. Translation: CASSIVGGTQYF.

This clone came up a few times. V gene TRBV6-6 combines with J gene TRBJ2-7; the match to TRBD1 covers 10 bases. The CDR3 length is 15 residues. V lost 6 bases, J lost 0 bases, and 5 bases stayed unmatched. Per germline, CDR1 MNHNY and CDR2 SVGAGI (reference sequence). The CDR3 reads CASSWGQGFSYEQYV. The CDR3 region has the DNA TGTGCCAGCAGCTGGGGACAGGGGTTCTCCTACGAGCAGTACGTC.

The chain combines TRBV4-3 with TRBJ2-7, with 9 positions matching TRBD2. Losses at the gene ends were 3 bases for V and 5 bases for J; bases not matched to a gene: 23. The germline CDR1 and CDR2 sequences are LGHNA and YSLEER. The CDR3 is 20 residues long. The CDR3 bases are TGCGCCAGCAGCCACCTTGACGATTTTCTAGCGGGGAATCAGTACAACGAGCAGTACGTC. Residues: CASSHLDDFLAGNQYNEQYV.

The rearrangement joins TRBV6-5 to TRBJ1-5; D is uncertain. This CDR3 is 13 amino acids long. V was pared by 6 bases and J by 3 bases, with 9 bases between. The germline gives CDR1 MNHEY, CDR2 SVGAGI. Here the CDR3 reads CASSLPVNQPQHF. DNA for the CDR3: TGTGCCAGCAGCCTACCGGTCAATCAGCCCCAGCATTTT.

In this sample, this clone turned up a few times. J is TRBJ2-1 and V is TRBV2; 7 nucleotides agree with TRBD2. CDR1 is SNHLY, CDR2 FYNNEI, per germline. The CDR3 consists of 12 residues. The junction had 5 bases not matched to a gene; V was cut back by 7 bases and J by 8 bases. The CDR3 loop is CASKERGDEQFF. The CDR3, as DNA: TGTGCCAGCAAAGAGCGGGGAGATGAGCAGTTCTTC.

Only one count was recorded for this clone. The V call is TRBV19, the J call TRBJ1-3; D is undetermined. The V gene lost 3 bases and the J gene lost 1 base, with 10 bases spanning the gap. CDR1 is LNHDA, CDR2 SQIVND, per germline (reference sequence). The CDR3 contains 15 residues. The CDR3 loop reads CASSMYQASGNTIYF. The CDR3 region has the DNA TGTGCCAGTAGTATGTATCAGGCTTCTGGAAACACCATATATTTT.

The chain couples TRBV9 to TRBJ2-1, with D possibly being TRBD1 (6 bases). Germline CDR1 reads SGDLS; CDR2 reads YYNGEE. The CDR3 has 16 residues. Trimming removed 3 bases at V and 4 bases at J, with 17 bases between. The CDR3 here is CASSEGQAVQYNEQFF. CDR3 nucleotide sequence: TGTGCCAGCAGCGAGGGACAAGCGGTCCAATACAATGAGCAGTTCTTC. The full variable domain, rest sourced from reference TRBV9 and TRBJ2-1, is DSGVTQTPKHLITATGQRVTLRCSPRSGDLSVYWYQQSLDQGLQFLIQYYNGEERAKGNILERFSAQQFPDLHSELNLSSLELGDSALYFCASSEGQAVQYNEQFFGPGTRLTVL.

This clone was counted once. V and J are TRBV5-1 and TRBJ2-5, with 12 nucleotides matching TRBD2. The CDR3 contains 17 residues. V shed 4 bases, J shed 1 base, and the junction held 8 bases outside the gene matches. Per germline, CDR1 SGHRS and CDR2 YFSETQ. In DNA form, the CDR3 reads TGCGCCAGCAGCACGGGGGGACTAGCGGGCATCCAAGAGACCCAGTACTTC. This translates into CASSTGGLAGIQETQYF.

The chain couples TRBV15 to TRBJ2-3; a possible D gene is TRBD2 (5 bases). CDR1 is LNHNV, CDR2 YYDKDF, per germline (reference sequence). V was trimmed by 1 base and J by 4 bases, leaving 12 bases between them. This CDR3 is 15 amino acids long. As DNA, the CDR3 is TGTGCCACCAGCAGAGTGAGCGGCGCCTCAGATACGCAGTATTTT. Its translation: CATSRVSGASDTQYF.

This clone was seen only a few times. The chain carries TRBV29-1 and TRBJ1-2; TRBD1 is a possible D gene (6 bases). The CDR3 totals 12 residues. The V gene lost 3 bases and the J gene lost 6 bases, with 11 bases spanning the gap. Germline V gene lookup returns CDR1 SQVTM and CDR2 ANQGSEA. The CDR3 DNA reads TGCAGCGTTGAGGACAGCGGCAATGGCTACACCTTC. This encodes CSVEDSGNGYTF.

This clone was detected only once. This chain links TRBV5-5 with TRBJ1-2; D unclear. Germline CDR1 SGHKS, CDR2 YYEKEE (reference sequence). V dropped 2 bases and J dropped 2 bases, with 13 bases sitting between them. CDR3 length: 15 residues. The CDR3 loop reads CASSFGGSLNYGYTF. DNA for the CDR3: TGTGCCAGCAGCTTCGGTGGGAGTTTAAACTATGGCTACACCTTC.

The chain couples TRBV30 to TRBJ1-3; D remains ambiguous. The ends were cut back, 4 bases at V and 3 bases at J, with 4 bases in the middle. Looked up from germline, CDR1 is GTSNPN and CDR2 is SVGIG (reference sequence). The CDR3 spans 11 residues. The DNA for the CDR3 is TGTGCCTGGACGCGTGGAAACACCATATATTTT. This sequence encodes CAWTRGNTIYF. Combining the CDR3 with reference TRBV30 and TRBJ1-3 gives the whole variable domain SQTIHQWPATLVQPVGSPLSLECTVEGTSNPNLYWYRQAAGRGLQLLFYSVGIGQISSEVPQNLSASRPQDRQFILSSKKLLLSDSGFYLCAWTRGNTIYFGEGSWLTVV.

This clone was found a few times. The chain links TRBV4-3 to TRBJ2-7; D remains ambiguous. Trimming took 0 bases from V and 3 from J, leaving 12 bases between them. This CDR3 contains 15 residues. CDR1 is LGHNA, CDR2 YSLEER, per germline. The CDR3 sequence: CASSQEPFGFYEQYF. The CDR3, as DNA: TGCGCCAGCAGCCAAGAACCCTTCGGTTTCTACGAGCAGTACTTC.

The count of this clone is one. The chain is built from TRBV11-3 and TRBJ2-7; 7 nucleotides line up with TRBD2. The CDR3 runs to 14 residues. Germline loops: CDR1 SGHNT, CDR2 YENEEA. After removal of 5 bases from V and 2 bases from J, the junction contained 6 bases not matched to a gene. CDR3 in DNA: TGTGCCAGCAGCAGAGGGACTACCCCCTACGAGCAGTACTTC. It translates to CASSRGTTPYEQYF. The complete variable domain, with remaining parts taken from reference TRBV11-3 and TRBJ2-7, reads EAGVVQSPRYKIIEKKQPVAFWCNPISGHNTLYWYLQNLGQGPELLIRYENEEAVDDSQLPKDRFSAERLKGVDSTLKIQPAELGDSAVYLCASSRGTTPYEQYFGPGTRLTVT.

This chain connects TRBV7-2 to TRBJ2-7; TRBD2 matches 14 bases. Germline-derived CDR1 and CDR2 are SGHTA and FQGNSA. V was clipped by 0 bases and J by 2 bases; unmatched bases: 3. The CDR3 spans 17 residues. This CDR3 reads CASSLAGTSGSPYEQYF. The DNA for the CDR3 is TGTGCCAGCAGCTTAGCGGGGACTAGCGGGAGTCCCTACGAGCAGTACTTC.

The chain recombines TRBV7-8 with TRBJ2-1; TRBD2 aligns across 11 bases. V shed 3 bases and J 6 bases; nucleotides not matched to a gene: 4. CDR3 size: 15 residues. Germline V gene lookup returns CDR1 SGHVS and CDR2 FQNEAQ. The CDR3 DNA is TGTGCCAGCAGCTTTCTAGCGGGAGGTCTCAATGAGCAGTTCTTC. Translated: CASSFLAGGLNEQFF. Using reference TRBV7-8 and TRBJ2-1 for the parts outside the CDR3, the full variable domain is GAGVSQSPRYKVAKRGQDVALRCDPISGHVSLFWYQQALGQGPEFLTYFQNEAQLDKSGLPSDRFFAERPEGSVSTLKIQRTQQEDSAVYLCASSFLAGGLNEQFFGPGTRLTVL.

The chain carries TRBV29-1 and TRBJ2-7, with 9 bases fitting TRBD2. Germline CDR1 reads SQVTM; CDR2 reads ANQGSEA. This CDR3 has 15 amino acids. V gave up 6 bases and J gave up 5 bases; unmatched junction bases: 14. This chain's CDR3 is CSVKGYAGGPDEQYF. The DNA for the CDR3 is TGCAGCGTAAAGGGGTACGCGGGAGGGCCCGACGAGCAGTACTTC.

The rearrangement links TRBV9 to TRBJ1-4; D remains unclear. Trimming cost V 3 bases and J 0 bases, with 9 bases left between them. Germline assignment: CDR1 SGDLS and CDR2 YYNGEE. The CDR3 extends over 15 amino acids. CDR3 DNA: TGTGCCAGCAGCGCAGCCGGGGCAACTAATGAAAAACTGTTTTTT. It encodes CASSAAGATNEKLFF.

This clone showed up just a few times. The V gene is TRBV5-1, the J gene TRBJ2-7; 10 nucleotides match TRBD2. The CDR3 has 15 residues. CDR1 SGHRS and CDR2 YFSETQ come from the germline V gene. V gave up 4 bases and J gave up 0 bases; unmatched junction bases: 4. The CDR3 coding sequence is TGCGCCAGCAGCCCGGGGACTAGCGACTCCTACGAGCAGTACGTC. It translates to CASSPGTSDSYEQYV.

This chain links TRBV9 with TRBJ2-6; D call uncertain. The CDR3 has 20 amino acids. Germline V gene lookup returns CDR1 SGDLS and CDR2 YYNGEE. V dropped 0 bases and J dropped 0 bases, with 19 bases sitting between them. CDR3 DNA sequence: TGTGCCAGCAGCGTAGAAGGAATTGCGGAGTTGCACTCTGGGGCCAACGTCCTGACTTTC. This encodes CASSVEGIAELHSGANVLTF.

The chain joins TRBV5-1 to TRBJ2-1, with 9 bases lining up with TRBD1. Germline trimming cut 1 base from V and 7 bases from J; bases unmatched to any gene: 9. The germline CDR1 and CDR2 sequences are SGHRS and YFSETQ. The CDR3 runs 16 residues. Here the CDR3 reads CASSLTTGGSKNEQFF. CDR3 in DNA: TGCGCCAGCAGCTTGACGACAGGGGGATCGAAGAATGAGCAGTTCTTC. The complete variable domain, with remaining parts taken from reference TRBV5-1 and TRBJ2-1, reads KAGVTQTPRYLIKTRGQQVTLSCSPISGHRSVSWYQQTPGQGLQFLFEYFSETQRNKGNFPGRFSGRQFSNSRSEMNVSTLELGDSALYLCASSLTTGGSKNEQFFGPGTRLTVL.

This chain joins TRBV21-1 and TRBJ2-3; TRBD2, as called in the table, went unchecked against the DNA. TRBV21-1 is marked as a pseudogene. The CDR3 is made up of 19 amino acids. The CDR3 coding sequence is TGTGCCAGCGCTCTCATAGGTCCTAGCGGGAGGAACGTGGGAGATACGCAGTATTTT. This codes for CASALIGPSGRNVGDTQYF.

The chain is built from TRBV28 and TRBJ2-3; unclear D gene. Germline V CDR1 and CDR2: MDHEN, SYDVKM. V lost 6 bases and J lost 0, with 10 bases in between. The CDR3 runs to 14 residues. This chain's CDR3 is CASRQIGSTDTQYF. CDR3 coding DNA: TGTGCCAGCAGGCAAATCGGGAGCACAGATACGCAGTATTTT.

This clone was detected a few times. The chain carries TRBV7-9 and TRBJ1-5, with a tentative D call TRBD1 (5 bases). This CDR3 has 15 residues. CDR1 is SEHNR, CDR2 FQNEAQ, per germline (reference sequence). Trimming removed 3 bases at V and 1 base at J, with 10 bases between. The CDR3 reads CASSLHGGSNQPQHF. CDR3 bases: TGTGCCAGCAGCTTGCACGGGGGGAGCAATCAGCCCCAGCATTTT.